Listed below are T cell receptor beta chains from one sample, sequenced in a study of blood T cells in healthy people across ages. TCRdb used MiXCR to reprocess the 5' RACE reads, holding one entry per CDR3 protein. The sample carries about 940,000 distinct CDR3 sequences, 45% to 50% recorded once. The sequenced material came from blood. Every receptor here comes from a man aged 30 to 45 in good health. Both conserved end residues are part of each CDR3. Fields, in order: clone size, J gene, D gene, V gene, CDR3 DNA, CDR3 protein. A D gene is named only where the DNA matches it firmly. A clone size is listed for some rows: how often the clone was seen (once, few, many), or a class if it is expanded.

-,TRBJ2-6,-,TRBV18,TGTGCCAGCACCTTCTCGACAGGAGCCCTCTCTGGGGCTAACGTCCTGACTTTC,CASTFSTGALSGANVLTF
-,TRBJ1-4,-,TRBV5-1,TGCGCCAGCAGCTTGTTCGCCAGGGGTGAGGAAAAACTGTTTTTT,CASSLFARGEEKLFF
few,TRBJ2-1,-,TRBV12-3/TRBV12-4,TGTGCCACCAGGGACGCCTACAATGAGCAGTTCTTC,CATRDAYNEQFF
-,TRBJ1-6,-,TRBV4-3,TGCGCCAGCAGCCAAGATCGCAGGGGCGGTTCACCCCTCCACTTT,CASSQDRRGGSPLHF
-,TRBJ2-7,-,TRBV7-2,TGTGCCAGCAGCCCGGGACAGCCGGGGGGCTACGAGCAGTACTTC,CASSPGQPGGYEQYF
-,TRBJ2-1,-,TRBV5-6,TGTGCCAGCAGCTTGGCCGGACAGCGAGTAACTTACAATGAGCAGTTCTTC,CASSLAGQRVTYNEQFF
few,TRBJ2-1,TRBD1,TRBV6-2/TRBV6-3,TGTGCCAGCAGACCGGACAGGGTTCAAGGATGGTACAATGAGCAGTTCTTC,CASRPDRVQGWYNEQFF
few,TRBJ2-1,-,TRBV5-4,TGTGCCAGCAGCTTGGGCCGGATTAATGAGCAGTTCTTC,CASSLGRINEQFF
-,TRBJ2-5,-,TRBV20-1,TGCAGTGCTAGAGATCTCAACAGGGACCAAGAGACCCAGTACTTC,CSARDLNRDQETQYF
few,TRBJ2-7,-,TRBV12-3/TRBV12-4,TGTGCCAGCAGTTCGCGCTCGACCGCGGTGTACGAGCAGTACTTC,CASSSRSTAVYEQYF
-,TRBJ2-3,TRBD1,TRBV10-3,TGTGCCATCAACCGGGACAGGGGCCCAGATACGCAGTATTTT,CAINRDRGPDTQYF
-,TRBJ2-7,-,TRBV29-1,TGCAGCGTTGAAGAGTCCCCGGACGGGCAGTACTTC,CSVEESPDGQYF
-,TRBJ1-1,-,TRBV3-1,TGTGCCAGCAGCCAAGCGCAGGTGAACACTGAAGCTTTCTTT,CASSQAQVNTEAFF
-,TRBJ2-7,-,TRBV4-2,TGTGCCAGCAGCCAAGATAGACGGAACGAGCAGTACTTC,CASSQDRRNEQYF
few,TRBJ2-1,-,TRBV4-2,TGTGCCAGCAGCCAAGAGATGGTCCGGAGCGAGCAGTTCTTC,CASSQEMVRSEQFF
few,TRBJ1-1,-,TRBV20-1,TGCAGTGCTAGAGGCGACAGCACTGAAGCTTTCTTT,CSARGDSTEAFF